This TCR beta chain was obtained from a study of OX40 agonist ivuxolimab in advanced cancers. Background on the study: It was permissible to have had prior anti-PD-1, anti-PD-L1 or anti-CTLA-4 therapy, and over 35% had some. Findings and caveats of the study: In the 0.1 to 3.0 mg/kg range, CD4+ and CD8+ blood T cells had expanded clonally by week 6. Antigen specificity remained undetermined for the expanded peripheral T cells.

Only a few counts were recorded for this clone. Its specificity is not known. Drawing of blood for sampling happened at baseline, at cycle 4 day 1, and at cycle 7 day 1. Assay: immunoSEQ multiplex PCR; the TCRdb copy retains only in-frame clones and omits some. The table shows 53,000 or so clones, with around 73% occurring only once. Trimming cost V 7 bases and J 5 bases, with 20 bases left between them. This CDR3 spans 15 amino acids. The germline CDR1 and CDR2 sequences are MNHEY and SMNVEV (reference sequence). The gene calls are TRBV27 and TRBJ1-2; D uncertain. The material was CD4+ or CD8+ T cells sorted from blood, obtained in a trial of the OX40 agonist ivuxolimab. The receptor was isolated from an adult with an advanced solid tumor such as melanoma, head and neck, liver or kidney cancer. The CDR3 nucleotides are TGTGCCAGCAAGTCTCCGAGTACCCAGAGTTATGGCTACACCTTC. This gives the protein CASKSPSTQSYGYTF.